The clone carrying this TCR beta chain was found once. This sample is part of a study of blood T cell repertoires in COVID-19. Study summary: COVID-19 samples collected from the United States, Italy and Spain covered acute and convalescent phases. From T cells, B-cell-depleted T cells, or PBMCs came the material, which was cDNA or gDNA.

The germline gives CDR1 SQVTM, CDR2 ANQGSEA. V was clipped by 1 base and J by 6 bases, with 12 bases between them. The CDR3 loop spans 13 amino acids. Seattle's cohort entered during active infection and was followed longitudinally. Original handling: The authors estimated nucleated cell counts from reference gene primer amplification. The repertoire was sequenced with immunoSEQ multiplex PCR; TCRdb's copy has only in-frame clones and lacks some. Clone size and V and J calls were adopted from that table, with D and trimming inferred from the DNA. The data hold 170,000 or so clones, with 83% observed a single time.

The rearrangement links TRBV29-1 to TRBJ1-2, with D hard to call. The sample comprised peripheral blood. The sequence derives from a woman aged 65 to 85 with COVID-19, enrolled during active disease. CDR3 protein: CSVEGARYHGYTF. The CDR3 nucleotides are TGCAGCGTTGAAGGGGCCAGATATCATGGCTACACCTTC.